The present TCR beta chain was sequenced within a study of cytomegalovirus exposure and HLA in healthy donors (dated by TCRdb to about 2017). Turning to the overall study: According to an earlier analysis of several hundred of the donors, 150 million to 200 million T cells yielded over 90 million unique TCR beta sequences and 276 Gb of sequence data. The study combined high-throughput TCR immunosequencing, statistical association of individual TCRs with disease status, and machine learning to predict cytomegalovirus infection status. Among around 400 genotyped donors of the cohort, an average of around 240,000 unique TCR beta nucleotide sequences was sequenced per donor, of which 15% to 20% were non-productive. Roughly 300 gigabases of sequencing data and tens of millions of unique TCR sequences were included in an early release covering around 600 HLA-typed donors. To decide whether each TCR beta V gene segment behaved as functional or pseudogenic, an earlier analysis of fewer than 750 of the donors relied on high-throughput TCR beta sequencing. Rather than using new phenotypic data, the later analysis identified candidate immune exposures from TCR beta sequences and from how often those sequences occurred across donors. The genetic ancestry cluster associated with self-reported Caucasian donors included 70% to 85% of the 300 to 400 genotyped donors. The study used immunosequencing to profile the T cell repertoires of some 600 subjects and linked those repertoires to cytomegalovirus serostatus. A later analysis re-examined previously published TCR beta repertoires from around 670 donors and added high-resolution HLA genotyping to investigate patterns of TCR occurrence. Along with the approximately 700-subject first cohort, a separate validation cohort of over 90 different subjects was used. The study was designed to test whether signatures of past pathogen exposure could be identified by cataloging public T cell receptors. In a later genetic analysis, genome-wide SNP genotypes for about 55% of the 666 donors were used, and that subset was treated as a discovery cohort. HLA typing included class I and class II loci at four-digit resolution. Typing coverage varied by locus: about 620-640 donors for A, B, C, DRB1 and DQB1; roughly 520 for DQA1; approximately 570 for DPA1; under 490 for DPB1. All discovery cohort repertoires had been generated using a single sequencing platform. Donor age, sex, ethnicity and CMV serostatus were compiled alongside the repertoire data. Roughly five DR-DQ haplotypes were handled as single units for association and clustering, since linkage in the cohort was strong. Study-wide conclusions, independent of this receptor: Compared with equally common non-associated chains, HLA-associated TCR beta chains in a later analysis were more clonally expanded and had lower generation probabilities. Because HLA typing was missing for some donors at each locus, association tests included only the typed subset. It was suggested by the authors that the approach could potentially be generalized to other disease states and immunological phenotypes. Correlated functional status among segregating V segments might reflect linkage disequilibrium, but an unknown experimental factor could not be ruled out. A later analysis reported that several top co-occurrence clusters appeared linked to parvovirus B19, influenza, CMV and Epstein-Barr virus. The presence/absence analyses assumed that sequencing depth was roughly uniform across donors, and that assumption may not be true. In a later analysis, TCR association rates were found to vary across HLA loci, with the most associated TCRs seen for DRB1 alleles and the fewest for HLA-C alleles. Most TCR sequences were seen in very few donors, while some public TCRs were found in many individuals. In both the original and validation cohorts, the classifier was reported to diagnose cytomegalovirus status with high specificity and sensitivity. A later genetic analysis associated a missense DCLRE1C variant with V-gene and J-gene trimming of TCR beta chains, and an independent cohort replicated the association. CMV serostatus was the only immune exposure information available for the cohort. In a later analysis, more than 15,000 TCR beta sequences were associated with specific HLA alleles at a false discovery rate of 0.05. The study gave a list of about 170 TCR beta chains associated with cytomegalovirus. In an earlier analysis of 587 of the donors, most TCR beta V segments were observed in productive rearrangements about 90% or about 30% of the time, broadly matching IMGT annotations. A further reported finding was that TCR beta sequences accurately predicted the HLA-A and HLA-B alleles for most subjects in the first cohort. In vitro tests confirmed that a few of the cytomegalovirus-associated TCR beta chains recognize cytomegalovirus antigens. In this cohort, only TCR beta chains were sequenced, and detectable features were limited by the absence of alpha or paired-chain data. In a later genetic analysis, fewer N-insertions in productive TCRs were reported among donors in an Asian-associated ancestry cluster than the roughly 700-donor mean. Most CMV-associated TCR beta chains appeared to be HLA-restricted in a later analysis, and the HLA associations seemed to be driven largely by CMV exposure. When HLA alleles, especially DR and DQ, strongly co-occurred, attributing TCR associations to individual alleles was difficult. Because the 87-base-pair reads could not distinguish some IMGT-functional V segments, including TRBV6-2 and TRBV6-3, those segments were excluded. The sequencing pipeline was judged likely to have produced a cluster of highly shared sequence variants as a technical artifact. The earlier analysis of approximately 540 of the donors excluded around 17 rarely observed V segments, including chromosome 9 orphons, because counts were too low.

Library creation used the immunoSEQ multiplex PCR assay. A mixture of 60 forward primers for TCR Vbeta segments and 13 reverse primers for TCR Jbeta segments was used in the multiplex PCR. The CDR3 region of rearranged TCR beta genes was amplified from genomic DNA with a multiplex PCR assay. The amplified TCR beta libraries were sequenced on the Illumina HiSeq System as 87-base-pair reads. The study's own analysis went as follows. In a later analysis, 70 million to 95 million unique TCR beta chains were counted across the approximately 620 repertoires, and around 10 million of these chains were shared by at least two donors. A nearest-neighbor algorithm error-corrected the raw reads and collapsed the reads into unique sequences, merging closely related sequences to remove PCR and sequencing errors. V, D and J gene segments were assigned by aligning CDR3 sequences to IMGT reference sequences. For a sequence to be retained, at least a six-nucleotide match to both a V gene segment and a J gene segment was required. Rearrangements were called productive when the CDR3 lacked stop codons and stayed in frame with V and J; all others were non-productive. CDR3 was defined according to IMGT convention as the region running from the second conserved V-encoded cysteine to the conserved J-encoded phenylalanine. The earlier analysis of about 610 of the donors excluded any sequence lacking an unambiguous match to a single V gene segment. In an earlier analysis of some 590 of the donors, a V segment was called functional when productive rearrangements were above 56.7%, and segregating when the standard deviation between donors exceeded 5%. A statistical classification framework was developed to diagnose cytomegalovirus status using the catalog of TCR beta chain sequences. A later analysis assigned V and J genes by comparing TCR nucleotide sequences with IMGT/GENE-DB human TR gene sequences. A later analysis assigned CDR3 sequences and most-parsimonious VDJ recombination scenarios with the TCRdist pipeline. In a later analysis, every TCR beta chain was defined by the combination of its CDR3 amino acid sequence and its V-gene family, and reads without a unique V-gene family were dropped. A later analysis removed over 500 highly shared, low-generation-probability nucleotide sequences to deal with suspected cross-contamination and a sequencing artifact. In a later analysis, a clonal expansion index was calculated for each public chain from normalized within-repertoire ranks of inferred template counts. In a later analysis, generation probabilities were computed with a VDJ recombination model fitted to out-of-frame rearrangements, and the resulting probabilities were checked against IGoR. In a later analysis, hypergeometric tests were used to score TCR-TCR, TCR-HLA and TCR-CMV co-occurrence, with a repertoire-size bias correction applied to TCR pairs. In a later analysis, false discovery rates were estimated by permuting HLA or CMV assignments 20 times. A later analysis grouped co-occurring TCRs with DBSCAN, adding TCRdist sequence similarity when clustering within HLA-allele-positive subsets. For co-occurrence clustering, repertoires with fewer than 30,000 or more than 120,000 public chains were excluded, along with roughly 5 repertoires with anomalous nucleotide sharing. TCRdb limited this immuneACCESS table to in-frame rearrangements with V and J called. A share of clones is missing; checked studies link under half to unresolved V genes, and the rest is unexplained. V and J calls plus clone size are reproduced from that table; the DNA served to infer D and trimming. This sample has more than 95,000 clones in its table, and less than 90% of those were observed once. The top ten constitute approximately 20% of the sample.

Measured from the cysteine to the phenylalanine, the CDR3 is 14 residues long. Only the CDR3 region is kept as DNA, spanning 42 bases read in frame from base 1. CDR1 GTSNPN and CDR2 SVGIG were looked up in the germline V gene (reference sequence). The V end loses 2 bases and the J end loses 2 bases, and a stretch of 13 bases separates them. A note on this clone: Its antigen target is currently unknown. No base qualities exist here, and no much larger clone lies one base off it.

The cohort comprised some 730 healthy bone marrow donors. At the time of sampling, every cohort member was nominally healthy, though immune exposures that went unrecorded were likely present. The donor tested CMV seropositive and was one of the 289 seropositive cohort members. Every donor gave a peripheral blood sample, and the peripheral blood mononuclear cells from that sample were used for TCR beta sequencing. The Qiagen DNeasy Blood Extraction Kit was used to extract genomic DNA from the blood cell samples. The sequence derives from a man in his late teens or twenties in good health and CMV-seropositive. Sequencing was carried out using PBMCs. The rearranged chain carries TRBV30 and TRBJ2-7, and possibly TRBD2, on 6 matching bases. CDR3 sequence: CAWSTGWGAYEQYF. Read as DNA, the sequence is TGTGCCTGGAGTACGGGATGGGGGGCCTACGAGCAGTACTTC.